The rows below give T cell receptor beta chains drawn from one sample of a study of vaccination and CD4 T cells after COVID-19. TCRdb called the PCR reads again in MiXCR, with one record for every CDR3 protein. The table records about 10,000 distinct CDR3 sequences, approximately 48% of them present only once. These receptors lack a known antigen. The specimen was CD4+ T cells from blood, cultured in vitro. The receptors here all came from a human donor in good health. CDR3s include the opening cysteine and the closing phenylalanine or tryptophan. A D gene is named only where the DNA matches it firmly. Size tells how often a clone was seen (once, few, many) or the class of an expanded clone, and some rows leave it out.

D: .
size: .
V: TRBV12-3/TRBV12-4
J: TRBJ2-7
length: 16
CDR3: CASSFNDVRWSYEQYF
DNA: TGTGCCAGCAGTTTTAACGACGTAAGGTGGTCCTACGAGCAGTACTTC

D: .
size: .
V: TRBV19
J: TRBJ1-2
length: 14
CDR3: CASSFDRSNYGYTF
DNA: TGTGCCAGTAGTTTCGACAGGTCTAACTATGGCTACACCTTC

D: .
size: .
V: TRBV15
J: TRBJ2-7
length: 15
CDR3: CATSMLRTASYEQYF
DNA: TGTGCCACCAGCATGCTGAGGACAGCGTCCTACGAGCAGTACTTC

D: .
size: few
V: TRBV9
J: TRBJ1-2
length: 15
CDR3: CASSVEGSLNYGYTF
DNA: TGTGCCAGCAGCGTAGAAGGCAGTCTTAACTATGGCTACACCTTC

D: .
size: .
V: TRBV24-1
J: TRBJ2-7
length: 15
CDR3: CATSEGTWRAYEQYF
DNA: TGTGCCACCAGTGAAGGGACGTGGAGGGCCTACGAGCAGTACTTC

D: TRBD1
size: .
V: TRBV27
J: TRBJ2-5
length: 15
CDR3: CASSQGQGGLWGQYF
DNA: TGTGCCAGCAGTCAAGGACAGGGGGGGTTGTGGGGCCAGTACTTC

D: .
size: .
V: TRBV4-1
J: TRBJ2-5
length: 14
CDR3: CASSQDLGPRTQYF
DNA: TGCGCCAGCAGCCAAGATCTGGGACCTAGGACCCAGTACTTC

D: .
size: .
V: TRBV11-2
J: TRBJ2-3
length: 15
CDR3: CASSLQGGGTDTQYF
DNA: TGTGCCAGCAGCTTACAGGGGGGCGGAACAGATACGCAGTATTTT

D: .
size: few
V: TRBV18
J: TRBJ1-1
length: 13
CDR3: CASSPDQNTEAFF
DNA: TGTGCCAGCTCGCCGGACCAGAACACTGAAGCTTTCTTT

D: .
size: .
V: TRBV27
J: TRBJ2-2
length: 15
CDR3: CASSYSTLGTGELFF
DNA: TGTGCCAGCAGCTACAGCACTTTAGGGACCGGGGAGCTGTTTTTT

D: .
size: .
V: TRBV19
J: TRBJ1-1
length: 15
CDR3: CASSQTTVGAPEAFF
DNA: TGTGCCAGTAGCCAAACGACAGTAGGGGCCCCTGAAGCTTTCTTT

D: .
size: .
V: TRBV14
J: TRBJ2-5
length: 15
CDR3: CASSPRRASQETQYF
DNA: TGTGCCAGCAGCCCCCGCCGGGCGTCCCAAGAGACCCAGTACTTC

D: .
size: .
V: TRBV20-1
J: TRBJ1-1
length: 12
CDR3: CSAPPGGTEAFF
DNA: TGCAGTGCACCGCCGGGTGGCACTGAAGCTTTCTTT

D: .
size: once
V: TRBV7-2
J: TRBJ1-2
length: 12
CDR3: CASSAGTYGYTF
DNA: TGCGCCAGCAGCGCCGGAACCTATGGCTACACCTTC

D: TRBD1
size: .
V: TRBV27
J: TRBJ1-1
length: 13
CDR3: CASSTEPGQEAFF
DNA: TGTGCCAGCAGTACGGAGCCGGGACAGGAAGCTTTCTTT

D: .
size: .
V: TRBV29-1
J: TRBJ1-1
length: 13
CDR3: CSVQPDNRAEAFF
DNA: TGCAGCGTCCAGCCGGACAATAGGGCTGAAGCTTTCTTT

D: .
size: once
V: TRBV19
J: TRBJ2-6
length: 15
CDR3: CASSITSSGANVLTF
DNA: TGTGCCAGTAGTATAACCAGTTCTGGGGCCAACGTCCTGACTTTC

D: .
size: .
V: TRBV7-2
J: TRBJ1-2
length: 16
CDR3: CASSLASPHKNYGYTF
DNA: TGTGCCAGCAGCTTAGCCAGCCCCCACAAGAACTATGGCTACACCTTC

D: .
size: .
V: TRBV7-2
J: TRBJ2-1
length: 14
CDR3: CASTRPSSYNEQFF
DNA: TGTGCCAGCACCCGCCCCAGCTCCTACAATGAGCAGTTCTTC

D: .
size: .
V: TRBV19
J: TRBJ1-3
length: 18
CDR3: CASSNRGGRGNSGNTIYF
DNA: TGTGCCAGTAGTAATAGAGGGGGACGGGGAAACTCTGGAAACACCATATATTTT

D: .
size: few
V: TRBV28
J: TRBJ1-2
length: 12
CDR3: CASDRRPYGYTF
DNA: TGTGCCAGCGACCGGCGACCCTATGGCTACACCTTC

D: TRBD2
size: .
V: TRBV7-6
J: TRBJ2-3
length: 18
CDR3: CASSLEGGSGASTDTQYF
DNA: TGTGCCAGCAGCTTAGAAGGGGGTAGCGGGGCCAGCACAGATACGCAGTATTTT

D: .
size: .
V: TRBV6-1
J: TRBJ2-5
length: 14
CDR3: CASSEQGRGETQYF
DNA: TGTGCCAGCAGTGAACAAGGGCGGGGAGAGACCCAGTACTTC

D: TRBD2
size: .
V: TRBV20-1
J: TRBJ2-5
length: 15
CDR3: CSARWAGRARETQYF
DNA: TGCAGTGCTAGATGGGCGGGGAGGGCCCGAGAGACCCAGTACTTC

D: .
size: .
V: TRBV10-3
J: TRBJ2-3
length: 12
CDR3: CAIGQGQDTQYF
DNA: TGTGCCATCGGGCAGGGTCAAGATACGCAGTATTTT

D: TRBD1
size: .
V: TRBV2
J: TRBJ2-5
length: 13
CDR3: CASSDQGEETQYF
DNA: TGTGCCAGCAGTGATCAGGGGGAGGAGACCCAGTACTTC

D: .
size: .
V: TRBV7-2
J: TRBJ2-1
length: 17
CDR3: CASSLGHGVAVSIEQFF
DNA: TGTGCCAGCAGCTTAGGCCACGGGGTAGCGGTCTCAATTGAGCAGTTCTTC

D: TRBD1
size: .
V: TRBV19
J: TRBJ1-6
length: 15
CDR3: CAVGVQGVGNSPLHF
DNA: TGTGCCGTAGGGGTACAGGGGGTAGGCAATTCACCCCTCCACTTT